The next 6 T cell receptor beta chains were all read from a single sample in a study of shared clonotypes between healthy human individuals. Using immunoSEQ multiplex PCR, the repertoire was profiled, and TCRdb retains in-frame clones only, with some absent. The table lists 2 million to 2.5 million clones, under 95% of them singletons. The sequenced sample was naive CD4+ T cells from PBMCs. Subset meaning: CD45RA+ positively selected. All receptors come from a young man in good health. Some clones in this sample may be carry-over from other donors' samples.

Concerning this clone itself: Its ends do not fully match the called genes, so a read error is possible. The rearrangement links TRBV28 to TRBJ1-2; D is ambiguous. The V gene's germline CDR1 is MDHEN and CDR2 SYDVKM. The CDR3 has 13 amino acids. The CDR3 reads CASSPTPPYWCSF. The CDR3 DNA reads TGTGCCAGCAGTCCTACCCCGCCGTATTGGTGCTCCTTC.

This clone appeared once. CDR3 DNA sequence: TGTGCCGCGGAAAGCTACGGCAGGGGTAGCACAGATACGCAGTATTTT. Its translation: CAAESYGRGSTDTQYF. The genes are TRBV28 and TRBJ2-3; tentatively, D is TRBD1 (6 bases). V was trimmed by 11 bases and J by 0 bases, leaving 21 bases between them. The germline V gene encodes CDR1 MDHEN and CDR2 SYDVKM. The CDR3 totals 16 residues. Complete variable domain (other parts from reference TRBV28 and TRBJ2-3): DVKVTQSSRYLVKRTGEKVFLECVQDMDHENMFWYRQDPGLGLRLIYFSYDVKMKEKGDIPEGYSVSREKKERFSLILESASTNQTSMYLCAAESYGRGSTDTQYFGPGTRLTVL.

CDR3 nucleotide sequence: TGTGCCAGCAGCCGACTAGCGGGAGCAGGGCCAGATACGCAGTATTTT. Its protein is CASSRLAGAGPDTQYF. The chain is built from TRBV7-2 and TRBJ2-3; 12 positions match TRBD2. Germline V CDR1 and CDR2: SGHTA, FQGNSA. The junction had 7 bases not matched to a gene; V was cut back by 5 bases and J by 4 bases. This CDR3 spans 16 amino acids.

The genes are TRBV7-8 and TRBJ2-2; 11 bases line up with TRBD2. Trimming at V came to 1 base and at J to 7 bases, leaving 8 bases not matched to a gene. Germline values: CDR1 SGHVS, CDR2 FQNEAQ. This CDR3 contains 17 residues. CDR3 sequence reads: CASSLGYSGRVGGELFF. The DNA of the CDR3 is TGTGCCAGCAGCTTAGGCTATAGCGGGAGGGTTGGCGGGGAGCTGTTTTTT.

The J gene is TRBJ1-2, the V gene TRBV6-1; tentative D call: TRBD1 (5 bases). This CDR3 has 13 amino acids. V lost 5 bases and J lost 4, with 11 bases in between. CDR1 is MNHNS, CDR2 SASEGT, per germline. Written as DNA, the CDR3 is TGTGCCAGCAGTACAGGCCACCCCTATGGCTACACCTTC. Protein product: CASSTGHPYGYTF.

This chain uses TRBV7-2 with TRBJ2-5, with 8 bases lining up with TRBD2. Germline assignment: CDR1 SGHTA and CDR2 FQGNSA. V lost 1 base and J lost 4; bases outside the gene matches: 8. The CDR3 sequence is 16 residues long. CDR3 protein: CASSLVYGRARETQYF. The CDR3 DNA reads TGTGCCAGCAGCTTAGTCTACGGGAGGGCCCGAGAGACCCAGTACTTC. Full variable domain (missing parts from reference TRBV7-2 and TRBJ2-5): GAGVSQSPSNKVTEKGKDVELRCDPISGHTALYWYRQSLGQGLEFLIYFQGNSAPDKSGLPSDRFSAERTGGSVSTLTIQRTQQEDSAVYLCASSLVYGRARETQYFGPGTRLLVL.